The T cell receptor beta chain under discussion was sequenced for a study of CD8 T cells in ankylosing spondylitis. This clonotype was detected ten times or more. Its target is not known. Looked up from germline, CDR1 is SGHTA and CDR2 is FQGNSA. The CDR3 is 16 amino acids. Trimming took 1 base from V and 2 from J; bases not matched to a gene: 5. Regarding the study as a whole: Both synovial fluid and blood in reactive arthritis had previously been reported to carry some motif variants. Typical of ankylosing spondylitis blood, it appeared, was a TCR beta motif of fewer than 10 highly homologous variants. The clones that were linked to disease were reported to be significantly enriched in matched synovial fluid samples from ankylosing spondylitis patients.

Libraries for TCR beta were made by quantitative 5'-RACE with molecular barcodes. TCRdb called the 5' RACE reads again in MiXCR, with one record for every CDR3 protein. The data show over 110,000 distinct CDR3 sequences, roughly 8% seen once. The sequence was collected from a male donor with ankylosing spondylitis. V gene TRBV7-2 combines with J gene TRBJ1-1; 9 positions agree with TRBD1. Sequencing used synovial fluid, either unsorted or a sorted T cell fraction (not recorded which). CDR3 sequence: CASSLGGQGGNTEAFF. In DNA form, the CDR3 reads TGTGCCAGCAGCTTAGGGGGACAGGGCGGAAACACTGAAGCTTTCTTT.